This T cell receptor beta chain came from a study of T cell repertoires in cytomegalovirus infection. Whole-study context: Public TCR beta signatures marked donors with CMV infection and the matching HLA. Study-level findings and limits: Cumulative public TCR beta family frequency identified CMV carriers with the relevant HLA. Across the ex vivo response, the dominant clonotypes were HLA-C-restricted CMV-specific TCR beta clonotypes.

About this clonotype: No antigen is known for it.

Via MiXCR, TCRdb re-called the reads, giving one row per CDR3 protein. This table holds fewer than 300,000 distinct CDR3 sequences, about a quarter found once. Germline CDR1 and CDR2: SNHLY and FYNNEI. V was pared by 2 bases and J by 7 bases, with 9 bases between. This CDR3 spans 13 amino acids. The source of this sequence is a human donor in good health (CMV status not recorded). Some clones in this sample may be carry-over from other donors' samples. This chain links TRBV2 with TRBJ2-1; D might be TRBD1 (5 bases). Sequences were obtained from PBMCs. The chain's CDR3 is CASSEQGMNEQFF. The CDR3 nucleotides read TGTGCCAGCAGTGAACAGGGTATGAATGAGCAGTTCTTC.